The rows below give T cell receptor beta chains drawn from one sample of a study of vaccination and CD4 T cells after COVID-19. Using its own MiXCR run on the PCR reads, TCRdb lists one record per CDR3 protein. The data show around 20,000 distinct CDR3 sequences, 38% seen once. Antigens of these TCRs are unknown. Source: CD4+ T cells from blood, cultured in vitro, taken before SARS-CoV-2 vaccination. The receptors derive from a human donor who received a COVID-19 vaccine. The CDR3 runs from the conserved cysteine through the conserved F or W. D genes are given only for firm matches. Rows may omit the clone size; those that give it use once, few, many or a size class.

>TRBJ1-2|-|-|TRBV30
CAWGRDFYYGYTF
TGTGCCTGGGGAAGGGACTTTTACTATGGCTACACCTTC
>TRBJ1-3|-|-|TRBV5-1
CASIGPGNTIYF
TGCGCCAGCATAGGGCCCGGAAACACCATATATTTT
>TRBJ2-3|-|few|TRBV2
CASRGPPDTQYF
TGTGCCAGCAGGGGACCCCCTGATACGCAGTATTTT
>TRBJ2-7|TRBD1|-|TRBV25-1
CASSKMGTGGYEQYF
TGTGCCAGCAGTAAAATGGGGACAGGGGGCTACGAGCAGTACTTC
>TRBJ2-2|-|-|TRBV20-1
CSAQGGPTNTGELFF
TGCAGTGCTCAGGGGGGGCCAACGAACACCGGGGAGCTGTTTTTT
>TRBJ2-2|-|-|TRBV10-1
CASSESGNTGELFF
TGCGCCAGCAGTGAGTCGGGTAACACCGGGGAGCTGTTTTTT
>TRBJ1-1|TRBD1|-|TRBV10-3
CAIRTDRESSFHTEAFF
TGTGCCATTCGAACTGACAGGGAATCTTCCTTCCACACTGAAGCTTTCTTT
>TRBJ1-5|-|-|TRBV29-1
CSVEGRFNQPQHF
TGCAGCGTTGAAGGCAGGTTCAATCAGCCCCAGCATTTT
>TRBJ1-4|TRBD1|few|TRBV20-1
CSAPPTGEIGEKLFF
TGCAGTGCGCCACCTACAGGGGAGATAGGCGAAAAACTGTTTTTT
>TRBJ1-1|TRBD1|few|TRBV6-5
CASSYSIWGTGNTEAFF
TGTGCCAGCAGTTACTCGATTTGGGGGACAGGGAACACTGAAGCTTTCTTT
>TRBJ2-1|TRBD1|-|TRBV7-8
CASSFRTGGWNEQFF
TGTGCCAGCAGCTTCCGGACAGGCGGGTGGAATGAGCAGTTCTTC
>TRBJ2-7|-|-|TRBV5-6
CASSLVGREIEEQYF
TGTGCCAGCAGCTTGGTGGGACGGGAGATTGAGGAGCAGTACTTC
>TRBJ2-5|-|-|TRBV2
CASILGGALQETQYF
TGTGCCAGCATCCTCGGCGGGGCTCTCCAAGAGACCCAGTACTTC
>TRBJ1-6|TRBD1|-|TRBV2
CASSIDRGRAPLHF
TGTGCCAGCAGTATTGACAGGGGGCGAGCACCCCTCCACTTT
>TRBJ2-3|TRBD2|-|TRBV5-1
CASSLSSSGGRGTDTQYF
TGCGCCAGCAGCTTGTCGTCTAGCGGGGGGCGGGGCACAGATACGCAGTATTTT
>TRBJ2-3|-|once|TRBV7-3
CASSIGVLAVQYF
TGTGCCAGCAGCATAGGAGTATTGGCGGTACAGTATTTT
>TRBJ2-2|-|few|TRBV7-6
CASSPEGAAGELFF
TGTGCCAGCAGCCCCGAGGGTGCCGCCGGGGAGCTGTTTTTT
>TRBJ2-2|-|few|TRBV6-1
CASSPLTVLVITGELFF
TGTGCCAGCAGTCCCCTAACAGTCCTAGTAATCACCGGGGAGCTGTTTTTT
>TRBJ2-5|-|-|TRBV29-1
CSVEPAESTTEETQYF
TGCAGCGTTGAGCCGGCAGAGAGCACCACCGAAGAGACCCAGTACTTC
>TRBJ2-7|TRBD1|-|TRBV28
CASSLYYRGAYEQYF
TGTGCCAGCAGTTTATATTACAGGGGTGCCTACGAGCAGTACTTC